The 10 T cell receptor beta chains presented below share a single source sample, sequenced in a study of identical twins (dated by TCRdb to the mid-2010s). The library was obtained by 5' RACE. Sequencing instrument: Illumina HiSeq 2000. TCRdb passed the public sequencing reads through fastp at Q25 and MiXCR, retaining productive beta sequences. Here each entry gathers all rows of one CDR3 protein and keeps the most common genes and DNA. Here the sample has some 900,000 distinct CDR3 sequences; around 12% occur a single time. Clones ranked in the top ten supply around 1.6% of the sample. In addition, the sample was reused for a study of yellow fever vaccine responses in identical twins.

Specimen: PBMCs. The receptors stem from a woman aged 18-35 years in good health.

The chain couples TRBV3-1 to TRBJ2-3; TRBD1 aligns across 8 bases. The germline gives CDR1 LGHDT, CDR2 YNNKEL (reference sequence). This CDR3 region has 18 residues. The V segment lost 4 bases and the J segment 2 bases; nucleotides outside the gene matches: 14. CDR3 loop: CASSPSVIWTGITDTQYF. The CDR3 DNA is TGTGCCAGCAGCCCCTCCGTGATTTGGACAGGGATCACAGATACGCAGTATTTT.

The rearrangement links TRBV9 to TRBJ2-1; D is uncertain. With 0 bases removed from V and 3 bases from J, the gap between germline ends came to 7 bases. This CDR3 comprises 14 residues. The germline V gene has CDR1 SGDLS and CDR2 YYNGEE. Written as DNA, the CDR3 is TGTGCCAGCAGCGTAGGGCAGAACTACAATGAGCAGTTCTTC. Its protein product is CASSVGQNYNEQFF.

There are a few counts of this clonotype. J is TRBJ1-2 and V is TRBV20-1; 8 bases line up with TRBD1. CDR3 length: 14 amino acids. Trimming removed 6 bases from V and 4 bases from J; junction bases left unmatched: 10. Germline values: CDR1 DFQATT, CDR2 SNEGSKA (reference sequence). The CDR3 here is CSALRQGPGYGYTF. DNA of the CDR3: TGCAGTGCGCTACGACAGGGGCCCGGCTATGGCTACACCTTC.

This clonotype has at least ten counts. The rearrangement uses TRBV4-1 and TRBJ2-1; D remains ambiguous. Germline CDR1 is MGHRA and CDR2 is YSYEKL. There are 13 residues in the CDR3. Trimming removed 2 bases from V and 2 bases from J, with 4 bases in between. Here the CDR3 DNA reads TGCGCCAGCAGCCAAACGGCCTACAATGAGCAGTTCTTC. It codes for CASSQTAYNEQFF.

This clonotype was recorded at least ten times. Here the CDR3 reads CASSSQQGQNTEAFF. DNA of the CDR3: TGTGCCAGCAGCTCGCAACAGGGCCAGAACACTGAAGCTTTCTTT. The chain links TRBV7-9 to TRBJ1-1, with D maybe TRBD1 (6 bases). V lost 4 bases and J lost 1, with 13 bases in between. The CDR3 runs to 15 residues. Germline lookup yields CDR1 SEHNR and CDR2 FQNEAQ (reference sequence).

This chain uses TRBV7-9 with TRBJ1-6; D unclear. The CDR3 runs to 15 residues. The germline V and J ends were trimmed by 0 bases and 7 bases, with 10 bases remaining between them. Germline-derived CDR1 and CDR2 are SEHNR and FQNEAQ (reference sequence). The CDR3 sequence is CASSLAVARNSPLHF. CDR3 coding DNA: TGTGCCAGCAGCTTAGCGGTAGCTAGAAATTCACCCCTCCACTTT. The entire variable domain, with the rest obtained from reference TRBV7-9 and TRBJ1-6, is as follows: DTGVSQNPRHKITKRGQNVTFRCDPISEHNRLYWYRQTLGQGPEFLTYFQNEAQLEKSRLLSDRFSAERPKGSFSTLEIQRTEQGDSAMYLCASSLAVARNSPLHFGNGTRLTVT.

The chain has TRBV4-2 and TRBJ2-7, with TRBD2 matching over 8 bases. Germline CDR1 is LGHNA and CDR2 is YNFKEQ. The CDR3 sequence is 16 residues long. V shed 4 bases, J shed 0 bases, and the junction held 8 bases outside the gene matches. The CDR3, as DNA: TGTGCCAGCAGCCTTAAGGGACTAGATAGCTCCTACGAGCAGTACTTC. This sequence encodes CASSLKGLDSSYEQYF.

This clonotype was counted a few times. The chain joins TRBV20-1 to TRBJ1-2, with D perhaps matching TRBD1 (5 bases). The V and J ends lost 0 bases and 3 bases respectively, with 14 bases between them. The CDR3 totals 15 residues. Germline assignment: CDR1 DFQATT and CDR2 SNEGSKA (reference sequence). In DNA form, the CDR3 reads TGCAGTGCTAGAGATCCGACAGCTGGCGACTATGGCTACACCTTC. Translating it yields CSARDPTAGDYGYTF.

The genes are TRBV6-1 and TRBJ2-5; 11 bases line up with TRBD1. The CDR3 consists of 15 residues. Germline trimming cut 5 bases from V and 5 bases from J; bases unmatched to any gene: 7. The germline CDR1 and CDR2 sequences are MNHNS and SASEGT. This CDR3 reads CASSTGTGGSETQYF. CDR3 DNA sequence: TGTGCCAGCAGTACCGGGACAGGGGGTTCGGAGACCCAGTACTTC.

This clonotype showed up just a few times. This chain links TRBV29-1 with TRBJ1-5, with TRBD1 identical over 8 bases. The CDR3 totals 14 residues. Germline V gene sequence: CDR1 SQVTM, CDR2 ANQGSEA. V shed 2 bases and J 7 bases; nucleotides not matched to a gene: 7. The CDR3 loop reads CSVEIQGAGQPQHF. The CDR3 DNA reads TGCAGCGTTGAAATCCAGGGGGCCGGGCAGCCCCAGCATTTT.